The sequence of this T cell receptor (beta chain) was determined in a study of T cell responses to AZD1222 COVID-19 vaccine. Regarding the study as a whole: It was only 6 or 7 AZD1222 recipients who were seropositive at baseline. Donors were largely white British and mainly female; clonal diversity was possibly underestimated.

This clone appeared once. Its antigen remains unknown. Clones were read by immunoSEQ multiplex PCR, and TCRdb kept only the in-frame ones, dropping some. Counted here are 150,000 to 170,000 clones, about 90% occurring once; the ten biggest clones make up 5.5% to 6%. Unmatched junction bases numbered 3, after V lost 2 bases and J lost 0 bases. Germline CDR1 is SGHRS and CDR2 is YFSETQ. CDR3 size: 16 residues. Specimen: peripheral blood, collected on day 0 of MenACWY control vaccination. The genes are TRBV5-1 and TRBJ2-4, with 9 bases identical to TRBD1. This TCR was recovered from an adult in good health. CDR3 protein: CASSFTGGSAKNIQYF. The CDR3 DNA reads TGCGCCAGCAGCTTCACAGGGGGCTCAGCCAAAAACATTCAGTACTTC.